The clone carrying this T cell receptor beta chain was detected a few times. Thyroid surgery had not been preceded by any treatment in any patient. Authors' processing steps: The authors used CDR3 differences across clinicopathological groups to build a distant-metastasis classifier for papillary thyroid cancer. TCRdb re-analyzed the PCR reads through MiXCR. TCRdb, not the authors, supplied the V and J calls. The profile shows over 30,000 clones, about a fifth of them singletons. The data belong to a study of metastatic and nonmetastatic thyroid tumors. The CDR3 is 15 amino acids. Germline V gives CDR1 SGHNT, CDR2 YYREEE (reference sequence). V lost 1 base and J lost 6; bases outside the gene matches: 8.

The genes are TRBV5-4 and TRBJ1-2; 8 bases agree with TRBD1. The TCR comes from a male donor with papillary thyroid cancer or a benign thyroid nodule (not recorded which). Some clones in this sample may be carry-over from other donors' samples. The specimen was tumor tissue. The CDR3 DNA is TGTGCCAGCAGCTTGCGAGCAGGGGGCGCCAATGGCTACACCTTC. Its translation: CASSLRAGGANGYTF. The variable domain in full, with the rest retrieved from reference TRBV5-4 and TRBJ1-2, is ETGVTQSPTHLIKTRGQQVTLRCSSQSGHNTVSWYQQALGQGPQFIFQYYREEENGRGNFPPRFSGLQFPNYSSELNVNALELDDSALYLCASSLRAGGANGYTFGSGTRLTVV.